These 9 T cell receptor beta chains share one sample of origin, sequenced in a study of shared clonotypes between healthy human individuals. The data were produced by immunoSEQ multiplex PCR, yet TCRdb's version contains in-frame clones alone and is incomplete. The table has some 1,600,000 clones, 95% to 99% seen once. The sequencing input was naive CD4+ T cells sorted from blood. Indicated subset: CD45RA+ positively selected. These receptors all come from a man between 25 and 39 years old in good health.

This clone was picked up one time. This chain's CDR3 is CASSIWTGAPYEQFF. CDR3 coding DNA: TGTGCCAGCAGCATCTGGACAGGGGCCCCCTATGAGCAGTTCTTC. The chain has TRBV5-4 and TRBJ2-1, with 9 bases that match TRBD1. CDR3 length: 15 amino acids. V dropped 4 bases and J dropped 8; count of bases not matched to a gene: 10. The germline V gene encodes CDR1 SGHNT and CDR2 YYREEE (reference sequence). The complete variable domain, with remaining parts taken from reference TRBV5-4 and TRBJ2-1, reads ETGVTQSPTHLIKTRGQQVTLRCSSQSGHNTVSWYQQALGQGPQFIFQYYREEENGRGNFPPRFSGLQFPNYSSELNVNALELDDSALYLCASSIWTGAPYEQFFGPGTRLTVL.

The rearrangement joins TRBV2 to TRBJ2-2, with TRBD1 identical over 7 bases. The CDR3 loop spans 15 amino acids. V shed 7 bases and J 0 bases; nucleotides not matched to a gene: 5. CDR1 SNHLY and CDR2 FYNNEI come from the germline V gene. The CDR3 is CASMGDRTNTGELFF. The CDR3 DNA reads as TGTGCCAGCATGGGGGACAGAACGAACACCGGGGAGCTGTTTTTT.

The CDR3, as DNA: TGTGCTAGTGGTCTCGGGACTAGCGGGAGGACCGGGGAGCTGTTTTTT. This encodes CASGLGTSGRTGELFF. The J gene is TRBJ2-2, the V gene TRBV12-5; 15 bases fit TRBD2. With V trimmed by 5 bases and J by 5 bases, 3 bases remained unmatched. The germline V gene encodes CDR1 LGHNT and CDR2 FRNRAP. The CDR3 contains 16 residues.

V is TRBV28 and J is TRBJ1-5; TRBD1 is a possible D gene (6 bases). Trimming left V 2 bases short and J 0 bases short, with 14 bases between. The CDR3 totals 17 residues. The germline CDR1 and CDR2 sequences are MDHEN and SYDVKM. Here the CDR3 DNA reads TGTGCCAGCAGTTTAATAGGGGGTCTGCATAGCAATCAGCCCCAGCATTTT. This sequence encodes CASSLIGGLHSNQPQHF.

This clone was picked up one time. The chain is built from TRBV4-3 and TRBJ2-1, with TRBD1 as a possible D gene (5 bases). CDR3 length: 15 amino acids. V lost 0 bases, J lost 7 bases, and 13 bases lay in between. Germline V gene lookup returns CDR1 LGHNA and CDR2 YSLEER. CDR3 nucleotide sequence: TGCGCCAGCAGCCAAGATGAACAGGCGTTAAATGAGCAGTTCTTC. This translates into CASSQDEQALNEQFF.

This rearrangement joins TRBV25-1 to TRBJ2-7, with TRBD2 matching 8 bases. Germline values: CDR1 MGHDK, CDR2 SYGVNS. The CDR3 has 14 residues. V trimming: 6 bases; J trimming: 4 bases; junction bases outside the gene matches: 8. CDR3 sequence reads: CASSAAGVYYEQYF. CDR3 DNA: TGTGCCAGCAGCGCAGCGGGAGTGTATTACGAGCAGTACTTC.

The rearrangement joins TRBV10-3 to TRBJ2-2; D gene unclear. This CDR3 is 15 amino acids long. Trimming took 9 bases from V and 0 from J, leaving 14 bases between them. Germline CDR1 ENHRY, CDR2 SYGVKD. In nucleotides, the CDR3 is TGTGCCATAACCGGTTCAGCATCGAACACCGGGGAGCTGTTTTTT. Protein product: CAITGSASNTGELFF.

CDR3 DNA sequence: TGTGCCACATCCAAGGGAGGGGCTGAATTCTATGGCTACACCTTC. Translated, it gives CATSKGGAEFYGYTF. The chain uses TRBV19 and TRBJ1-2, with D possibly being TRBD1 (5 bases). Germline V gene data show CDR1 as LNHDA and CDR2 as SQIVND (reference sequence). The CDR3 totals 15 residues. The ends were cut back, 10 bases at V and 4 bases at J, with 22 bases in the middle.

The V call is TRBV5-4, the J call TRBJ2-7; possibly TRBD1 or TRBD2 for D (6 bases each). The V gene lost 4 bases and the J gene lost 3 bases, with 17 bases spanning the gap. This CDR3 is 15 amino acids long. Germline lookup yields CDR1 SGHNT and CDR2 YYREEE (reference sequence). As DNA, the CDR3 is TGTGCCAGCAGCCCCTCCGGGAGACAGGACTACGAGCAGTACTTC. It codes for CASSPSGRQDYEQYF.